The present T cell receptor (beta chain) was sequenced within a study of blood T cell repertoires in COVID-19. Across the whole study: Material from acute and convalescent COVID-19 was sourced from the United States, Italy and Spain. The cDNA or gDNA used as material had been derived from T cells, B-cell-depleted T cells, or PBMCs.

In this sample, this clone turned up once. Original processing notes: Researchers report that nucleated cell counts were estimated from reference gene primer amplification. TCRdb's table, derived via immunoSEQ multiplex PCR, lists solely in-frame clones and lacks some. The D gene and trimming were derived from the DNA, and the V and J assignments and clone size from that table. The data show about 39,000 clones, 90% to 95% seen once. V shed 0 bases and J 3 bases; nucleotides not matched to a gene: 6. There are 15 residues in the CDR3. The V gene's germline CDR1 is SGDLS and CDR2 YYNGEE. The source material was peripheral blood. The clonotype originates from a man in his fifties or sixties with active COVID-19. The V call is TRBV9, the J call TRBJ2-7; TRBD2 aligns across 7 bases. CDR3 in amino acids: CASSVAVGGNYEQYF. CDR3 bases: TGTGCCAGCAGCGTAGCGGTCGGGGGGAACTACGAGCAGTACTTC.